This TCR beta chain was identified in a study of T-cell reconstitution after alpha-beta-depleted transplantation in children. The TCRbeta library was prepared with unique molecular identifiers. TCRdb reprocessed the PCR reads via MiXCR and lists one record per CDR3 protein. The table has roughly 190,000 distinct CDR3 sequences, about 14% seen once; the top ten hold roughly an eighth. Ten or more counts support this clonotype. Germline lookup yields CDR1 SQVTM and CDR2 ANQGSEA. This CDR3 spans 13 amino acids. V lost 5 bases, J lost 0 bases, and 10 bases lay in between. Sequenced material: PBMCs from the stem cell graft donor, taken from the stem cell graft. This TCR came from a human donor who donated a stem cell graft to a child with acute lymphoblastic leukemia. V is TRBV29-1 and J is TRBJ1-1; a possible D gene is TRBD1 (5 bases). CDR3 nucleotides: TGCAGCGTTCCCGGGACTGTGAACACTGAAGCTTTCTTT. Translated, it gives CSVPGTVNTEAFF.